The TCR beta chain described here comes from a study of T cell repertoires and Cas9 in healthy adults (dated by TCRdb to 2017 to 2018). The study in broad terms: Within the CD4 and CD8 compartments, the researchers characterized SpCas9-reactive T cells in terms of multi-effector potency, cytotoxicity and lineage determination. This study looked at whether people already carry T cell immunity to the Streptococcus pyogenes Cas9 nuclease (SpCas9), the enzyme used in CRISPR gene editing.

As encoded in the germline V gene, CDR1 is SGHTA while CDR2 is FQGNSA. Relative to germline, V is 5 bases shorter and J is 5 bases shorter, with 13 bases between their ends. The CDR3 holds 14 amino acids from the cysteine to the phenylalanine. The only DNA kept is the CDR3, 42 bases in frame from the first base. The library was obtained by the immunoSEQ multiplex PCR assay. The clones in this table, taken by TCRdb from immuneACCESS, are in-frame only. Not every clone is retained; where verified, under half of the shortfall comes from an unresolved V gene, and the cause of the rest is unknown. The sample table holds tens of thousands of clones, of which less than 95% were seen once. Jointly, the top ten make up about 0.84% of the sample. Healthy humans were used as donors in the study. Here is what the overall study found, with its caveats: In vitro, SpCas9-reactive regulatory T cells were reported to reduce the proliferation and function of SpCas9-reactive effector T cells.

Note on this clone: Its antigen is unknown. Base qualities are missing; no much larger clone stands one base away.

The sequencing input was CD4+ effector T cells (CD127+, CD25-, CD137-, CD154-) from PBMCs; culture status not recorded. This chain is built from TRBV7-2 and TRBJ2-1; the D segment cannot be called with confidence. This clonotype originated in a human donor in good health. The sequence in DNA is TGTGCCAGCAGCCCCCGGTCTGGGAACAATGAGCAGTTCTTC. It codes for CASSPRSGNNEQFF.